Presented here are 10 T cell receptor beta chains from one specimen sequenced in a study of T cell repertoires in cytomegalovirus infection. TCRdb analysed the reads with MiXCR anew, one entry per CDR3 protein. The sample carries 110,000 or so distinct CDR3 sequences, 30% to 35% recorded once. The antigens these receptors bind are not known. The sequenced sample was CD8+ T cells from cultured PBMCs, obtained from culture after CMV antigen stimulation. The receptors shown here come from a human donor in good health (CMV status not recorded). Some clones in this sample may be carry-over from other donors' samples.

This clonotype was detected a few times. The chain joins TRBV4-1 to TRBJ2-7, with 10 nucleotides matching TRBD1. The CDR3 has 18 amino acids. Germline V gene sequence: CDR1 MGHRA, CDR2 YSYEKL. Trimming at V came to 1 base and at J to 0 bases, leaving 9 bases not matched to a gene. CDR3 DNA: TGCGCCAGCAGCCAAGCTGGACGGGGACAGGGGAACTCCTACGAGCAGTACTTC. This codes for CASSQAGRGQGNSYEQYF.

The CDR3 here is CASSQGTLSGDMSLTEAFF. Written as DNA, the CDR3 is TGTGCCAGCAGCCAAGGGACTTTAAGCGGGGATATGAGCCTCACTGAAGCTTTCTTT. This sequence joins TRBV4-2 and TRBJ1-1; no definite D call. This CDR3 region has 19 residues. Germline CDR1 reads LGHNA; CDR2 reads YNFKEQ. V was pared by 1 base and J by 4 bases, with 25 bases between.

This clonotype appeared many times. The CDR3 region has the DNA TGTGCCAGCTCACCAAAAACGGGTGGCTGGACTGAAGCTTTCTTT. It codes for CASSPKTGGWTEAFF. The rearrangement joins TRBV18 to TRBJ1-1, with no clear D. The CDR3 consists of 15 residues. Germline lookup yields CDR1 KGHSH and CDR2 LQKENI. Trimming stripped 2 bases from V and 5 bases from J, with 15 bases between.

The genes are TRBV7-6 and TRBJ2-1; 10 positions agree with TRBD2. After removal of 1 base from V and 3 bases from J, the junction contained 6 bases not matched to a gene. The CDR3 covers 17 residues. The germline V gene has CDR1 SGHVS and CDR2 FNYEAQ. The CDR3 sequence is CASSLEIAGGDYNEQFF. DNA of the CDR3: TGTGCCAGCAGCTTAGAAATAGCGGGGGGTGACTACAATGAGCAGTTCTTC.

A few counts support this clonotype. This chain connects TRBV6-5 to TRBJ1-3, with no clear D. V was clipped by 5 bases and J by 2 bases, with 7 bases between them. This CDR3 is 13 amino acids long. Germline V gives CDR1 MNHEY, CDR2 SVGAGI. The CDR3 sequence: CASSPSTGNTIYF. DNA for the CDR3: TGTGCCAGCAGTCCTTCTACTGGAAACACCATATATTTT.

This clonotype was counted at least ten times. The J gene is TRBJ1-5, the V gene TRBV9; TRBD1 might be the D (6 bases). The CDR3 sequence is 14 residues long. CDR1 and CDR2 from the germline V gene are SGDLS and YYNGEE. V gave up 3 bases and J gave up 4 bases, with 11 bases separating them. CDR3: CASSASRGNQPQHF. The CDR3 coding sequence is TGTGCCAGCAGCGCAAGCAGGGGAAATCAGCCCCAGCATTTT.

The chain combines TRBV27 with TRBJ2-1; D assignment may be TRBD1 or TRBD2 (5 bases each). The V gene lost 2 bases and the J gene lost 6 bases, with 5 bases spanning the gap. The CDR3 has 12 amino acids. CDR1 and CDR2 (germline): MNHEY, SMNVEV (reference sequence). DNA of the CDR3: TGTGCCAGCAGTTTAGGGACCAATGAGCAGTTCTTC. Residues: CASSLGTNEQFF.

CDR3 coding DNA: TGTGCCAGCACCCCAGCGGGGACCACCTACGAGCAGTACTTC. It translates to CASTPAGTTYEQYF. The chain uses TRBV6-2 or TRBV6-3 and TRBJ2-7, with TRBD2 matching 7 bases. The CDR3 is 14 residues long. The ends lost 7 bases at V and 2 bases at J; junction bases unmatched: 8. The germline CDR1 and CDR2 sequences are MNHEY and SVGEGT.

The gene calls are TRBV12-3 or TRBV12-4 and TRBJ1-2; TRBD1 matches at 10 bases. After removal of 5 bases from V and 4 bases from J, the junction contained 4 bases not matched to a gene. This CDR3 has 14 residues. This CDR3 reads CASSLGTGVYGYTF. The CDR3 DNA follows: TGTGCCAGCAGTCTCGGGACAGGGGTCTATGGCTACACCTTC.

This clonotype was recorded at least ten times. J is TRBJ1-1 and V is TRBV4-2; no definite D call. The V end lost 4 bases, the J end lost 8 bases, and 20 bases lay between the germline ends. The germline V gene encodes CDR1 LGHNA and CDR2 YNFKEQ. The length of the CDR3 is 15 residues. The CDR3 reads CASSPPPQDLREAFF. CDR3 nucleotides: TGTGCCAGCAGCCCGCCCCCCCAGGACCTGAGAGAAGCTTTCTTT.